The sequence of this TCR beta chain was determined in a study of technical replicates of blood from a few donors. The ends were cut back, 4 bases at V and 6 bases at J, with 13 bases in the middle. CDR3 length equals 14 residues. Germline V gene data show CDR1 as LGHNA and CDR2 as YSLEER. Data came from immunoSEQ multiplex PCR; TCRdb stores just in-frame clones and leaves some out. The repertoire holds about 60,000 clones, with around nine tenths as singletons. J is TRBJ2-1 and V is TRBV4-3, with a weak D call TRBD2 (6 bases). Sequenced material: PBMCs. The source is a human donor in good health. Some clones in this sample may be carry-over from other donors' samples. The CDR3 loop is CASSPTGESNEQFF. CDR3 sequence (DNA): TGCGCCAGCAGCCCTACGGGAGAGTCCAATGAGCAGTTCTTC.